This TCR beta chain was captured by sequencing in a study of T-cell memory formation after mild COVID-19. Study-wide results and caveats: Clones shrinking from day 15 to 85 showed even CD4/CD8 mixes; later expanders tilted CD4+. Researchers could not confirm that second-wave clones peaking on day 37 targeted SARS-CoV-2.

cDNA libraries for TCR alpha and TCR beta, carrying sample barcodes and UMIs, came from 5'RACE with constant-segment primers. TCRdb recomputed calls from the 5' RACE reads with MiXCR, one row per CDR3 protein. In the table there are about 560,000 distinct CDR3 sequences, 20% to 25% of which are singletons. This CDR3 contains 16 residues. V shed 5 bases, J shed 4 bases, and the junction held 12 bases outside the gene matches. Germline V lookup: CDR1 SGHTA, CDR2 FQGTGA. On this clonotype itself: Its antigen is not identified.

This TCR came from an adult woman who had mild COVID-19 (a few samples of this study predate the infection). Cell type and time point are not known. The chain employs TRBV7-3 and TRBJ2-7; the match to TRBD1 covers 9 bases. Sequences were obtained from PBMCs or a T cell subset sorted from them (not recorded which). The CDR3 sequence: CASSPNPTGGQYEQYF. The CDR3 region has the DNA TGTGCCAGCAGCCCCAACCCTACAGGGGGCCAGTACGAGCAGTACTTC.